One and the same sample provided the 30 T cell receptor beta chains below, sequenced in a study of T-cell reconstitution after alpha-beta-depleted transplantation in children. Preparation of the TCRbeta library was carried out with unique molecular identifiers. TCRdb reprocessed the PCR reads via MiXCR and lists one record per CDR3 protein. The profile shows about 580,000 distinct CDR3 sequences, about 21% of them singletons. This specimen consisted of PBMCs, mostly from graft donor cells, obtained 360 days after TCRalphabeta/CD19-depleted stem cell transplant. These receptors were obtained from a boy less than two years old who had a stem cell transplant for acute myeloid leukemia, so the T cells may come from the graft donor.

This clonotype was found a few times. J is TRBJ2-7 and V is TRBV20-1, with D tentatively TRBD2 (5 bases). The V and J ends lost 3 bases and 2 bases respectively, with 14 bases between them. Germline V CDR1 and CDR2: DFQATT, SNEGSKA (reference sequence). CDR3 size: 14 residues. The CDR3 sequence is CSARPKRATYEQYF. For the CDR3, the DNA is TGCAGTGCTAGGCCCAAGAGGGCGACCTACGAGCAGTACTTC.

This clonotype was seen a few times. J is TRBJ1-6 and V is TRBV12-3 or TRBV12-4; D is perhaps TRBD1 (5 bases). V lost 6 bases, J lost 8 bases, and 14 bases lay in between. This CDR3 contains 14 residues. This chain's CDR3 is CASSARQGYSPLHF. The DNA for the CDR3 is TGTGCCAGCAGCGCAAGGCAGGGCTATTCACCCCTCCACTTT.

The chain combines TRBV5-6 with TRBJ2-1; D unclear. CDR1 and CDR2 from the germline V gene are SGHDT and YYEEEE. V gave up 0 bases and J gave up 2 bases, with 9 bases separating them. CDR3 size: 15 residues. The DNA for the CDR3 is TGTGCCAGCAGCTTGGACGGGTTACCCTACAATGAGCAGTTCTTC. Its translation is CASSLDGLPYNEQFF. Full variable domain (missing parts from reference TRBV5-6 and TRBJ2-1): DAGVTQSPTHLIKTRGQQVTLRCSPKSGHDTVSWYQQALGQGPQFIFQYYEEEERQRGNFPDRFSGHQFPNYSSELNVNALLLGDSALYLCASSLDGLPYNEQFFGPGTRLTVL.

This clonotype showed up many times. The rearrangement links TRBV29-1 to TRBJ1-3; D unresolved. The CDR3 contains 13 residues. V dropped 7 bases and J dropped 0 bases, with 10 bases sitting between them. Germline assignment: CDR1 SQVTM and CDR2 ANQGSEA. This chain's CDR3 is CSADVSSGNTIYF. The CDR3 DNA sequence: TGCAGCGCAGACGTTTCCTCTGGAAACACCATATATTTT.

This clonotype was found many times. The chain combines TRBV12-3 or TRBV12-4 with TRBJ2-3; D is unresolved. With 7 bases removed from V and 2 bases from J, the gap between germline ends came to 10 bases. The CDR3 spans 13 residues. The CDR3 DNA reads TGTGCCAGCACTGGATTTAACACAGATACGCAGTATTTT. This gives the protein CASTGFNTDTQYF.

The CDR3 DNA follows: TGTGCCAGCAGTTTTCTTGGTTATTCTGGCGAGGGCTACACCTTC. It specifies CASSFLGYSGEGYTF. V gene TRBV28 combines with J gene TRBJ1-2; no clear D gene. CDR3 length: 15 amino acids. CDR1 and CDR2 (germline): MDHEN, SYDVKM. Trimming left V 3 bases short and J 8 bases short, with 19 bases between.

This clonotype was detected once. CDR3 in amino acids: CASSEIGTAQETQYF. The CDR3 coding sequence is TGTGCCAGCAGTGAAATAGGGACAGCCCAAGAGACCCAGTACTTC. The rearrangement uses TRBV28 and TRBJ2-5; 7 bases are a match to TRBD1. The V gene end was trimmed by 5 bases and the J gene end by 1 base; junction bases not matched to a gene: 7. The CDR3 has 15 amino acids. Germline assignment: CDR1 MDHEN and CDR2 SYDVKM.

This clonotype was recorded at least ten times. This chain links TRBV14 with TRBJ2-1, with 9 bases fitting TRBD2. In germline, CDR1 is SGHDN, CDR2 FVKESK. V was pared by 6 bases and J by 6 bases, with 3 bases of the junction left unmatched. This CDR3 region has 13 residues. The CDR3 DNA follows: TGTGCCAGCAGGAATAGCGGGGGCAATGAGCAGTTCTTC. This encodes CASRNSGGNEQFF.

As concerns this clonotype: A read error may explain this, as a much larger clone is one base away. As the CDR3 is not closed by the conserved phenylalanine or tryptophan, this likely results from a read error. V gene TRBV6-5 combines with J gene TRBJ1-1; D is unresolved. Trimming took 4 bases from V and 3 from J, leaving 9 bases between them. Germline V CDR1 and CDR2: MNHEY, SVGAGI. This CDR3 is 13 amino acids long. The CDR3 DNA is TGTGCCAGCAGTTTAGTAGCGGACACTGAAGCTTTCTAT. Amino acid sequence: CASSLVADTEAFY.

The V and J genes are TRBV7-2 and TRBJ2-7, with D perhaps being TRBD1 or TRBD2 (6 bases each). With 1 base removed from V and 2 bases from J, the gap between germline ends came to 15 bases. The CDR3 spans 16 residues. CDR1 SGHTA and CDR2 FQGNSA come from the germline V gene. The CDR3 DNA follows: TGTGCCAGCAGCTTAGGGGGCTGGGGGGCCCCCTACGAGCAGTACTTC. Its translation: CASSLGGWGAPYEQYF.

This clonotype has at least ten counts. V usage is TRBV6-5 and J usage is TRBJ1-2, with TRBD1 identical over 8 bases. This CDR3 is built from 15 residues. Germline CDR1 MNHEY, CDR2 SVGAGI. Trimming took 2 bases from V and 2 from J; bases not matched to a gene: 4. The CDR3 bases are TGTGCCAGCAGTTACCGAGGACAGGGCAACTATGGCTACACCTTC. It translates to CASSYRGQGNYGYTF.

The chain has TRBV29-1 and TRBJ2-6; D call uncertain. Germline V gene data show CDR1 as SQVTM and CDR2 as ANQGSEA. The CDR3 covers 14 residues. The V and J ends lost 5 bases and 4 bases respectively, with 12 bases between them. This CDR3 reads CSVSNFLGANVLTF. CDR3 DNA: TGCAGCGTTTCAAACTTTCTGGGGGCCAACGTCCTGACTTTC.

In its sample, this clonotype was seen many times. The CDR3, as DNA: TGCGCCAGCAGCTTGGTTGCGGGGAGGAGCACCGGGGAGCTGTTTTTT. Its translation is CASSLVAGRSTGELFF. The rearrangement links TRBV5-1 to TRBJ2-2; D is possibly TRBD2 (6 bases). The V end lost 0 bases, the J end lost 4 bases, and 13 bases lay between the germline ends. The CDR3 spans 16 residues. Germline V CDR1 and CDR2: SGHRS, YFSETQ.

This chain connects TRBV11-2 to TRBJ2-2; no definite D call. The ends were cut back, 3 bases at V and 6 bases at J, with 14 bases in the middle. This CDR3 is built from 15 residues. Germline values: CDR1 SGHAT, CDR2 FQNNGV. CDR3 loop: CASSFKLAHSGELFF. DNA for the CDR3: TGTGCCAGCAGCTTTAAGTTGGCACACTCCGGGGAGCTGTTTTTT. Full variable domain (missing parts from reference TRBV11-2 and TRBJ2-2): EAGVAQSPRYKIIEKRQSVAFWCNPISGHATLYWYQQILGQGPKLLIQFQNNGVVDDSQLPKDRFSAERLKGVDSTLKIQPAKLEDSAVYLCASSFKLAHSGELFFGEGSRLTVL.

This clonotype came up a few times. V and J are TRBV29-1 and TRBJ2-3; tentatively, D is TRBD1 or TRBD2 (5 bases each). Trimming pared 4 bases from V and 2 bases from J, leaving 10 bases between. The CDR3 has 13 residues. Germline V gene data show CDR1 as SQVTM and CDR2 as ANQGSEA. The CDR3 spells CSVGDHATDTQYF. The CDR3 bases are TGCAGCGTTGGGGACCATGCCACAGATACGCAGTATTTT.

V is TRBV2 and J is TRBJ2-2; D is possibly TRBD2 (6 bases). The V end lost 4 bases, the J end lost 4 bases, and 10 bases lay between the germline ends. This CDR3 contains 14 residues. Germline V lookup: CDR1 SNHLY, CDR2 FYNNEI. The CDR3 nucleotides are TGTGCCAGCAGTGGGGACTGGTTCACCGGGGAGCTGTTTTTT. This codes for CASSGDWFTGELFF.

This clonotype was seen repeatedly, ten times or more. The rearrangement joins TRBV14 to TRBJ2-7, with 10 positions matching TRBD2. Germline loops: CDR1 SGHDN, CDR2 FVKESK. CDR3 size: 13 residues. The J segment lost 7 bases and the V segment lost 5 bases, leaving 5 bases of the junction unmatched. The CDR3 DNA sequence: TGTGCCAGCAGCAGCGGGGGGGCGAGGGAGCAGTACTTC. It encodes CASSSGGAREQYF. The variable domain in full, completed from reference TRBV14 and TRBJ2-7, reads EAGVTQFPSHSVIEKGQTVTLRCDPISGHDNLYWYRRVMGKEIKFLLHFVKESKQDESGMPNNRFLAERTGGTYSTLKVQPAELEDSGVYFCASSSGGAREQYFGPGTRLTVT.

This clonotype was found a few times. The genes are TRBV3-1 and TRBJ2-3, with D maybe TRBD1 (5 bases). Germline V gene lookup returns CDR1 LGHDT and CDR2 YNNKEL (reference sequence). The CDR3 is 16 residues long. V was trimmed by 3 bases and J by 2 bases, leaving 15 bases between them. CDR3 DNA sequence: TGTGCCAGCAGCCATGGGGCAGGAAGCCTCACAGATACGCAGTATTTT. It encodes CASSHGAGSLTDTQYF.

This clonotype was detected a few times. The rearrangement links TRBV5-1 to TRBJ2-1; no reliable D call. The CDR3 spans 15 residues. CDR1 is SGHRS, CDR2 YFSETQ, per germline. Trimming cost V 0 bases and J 6 bases, with 13 bases left between them. CDR3 residues: CASSLVPGPGNEQFF. For the CDR3, the DNA is TGCGCCAGCAGCTTGGTGCCCGGTCCGGGCAATGAGCAGTTCTTC. Variable domain in full (rest from reference TRBV5-1 and TRBJ2-1): KAGVTQTPRYLIKTRGQQVTLSCSPISGHRSVSWYQQTPGQGLQFLFEYFSETQRNKGNFPGRFSGRQFSNSRSEMNVSTLELGDSALYLCASSLVPGPGNEQFFGPGTRLTVL.

This clonotype was counted many times. V usage is TRBV7-6 and J usage is TRBJ2-1; D remains unclear. Germline V CDR1 and CDR2: SGHVS, FNYEAQ. This CDR3 contains 16 residues. Trimming shortened V by 1 base and J by 0 bases, and 10 bases separated the two germline ends. CDR3 protein: CASSLGGRSSYNEQFF. CDR3 in DNA: TGTGCCAGCAGCTTAGGGGGTAGATCCTCCTACAATGAGCAGTTCTTC.

This clonotype has a handful of counts. CDR3 nucleotides: TGCGCCAGCAGTGACGGGAGAGGCTCACCCCTCCACTTT. Amino acids: CASSDGRGSPLHF. The J gene is TRBJ1-6, the V gene TRBV10-2; D remains unclear. Germline V CDR1 and CDR2: WSHSY, SAAADI. The CDR3 extends over 13 amino acids. The ends were cut back, 3 bases at V and 10 bases at J, with 10 bases in the middle.

This chain connects TRBV25-1 to TRBJ2-2; TRBD2 matches at 9 bases. This CDR3 comprises 20 residues. The trim removed 4 bases at V and 8 bases at J, leaving 23 bases unmatched. Germline V gene data show CDR1 as MGHDK and CDR2 as SYGVNS. CDR3 loop: CASSATKVQLSGLAWGELFF. CDR3 in DNA: TGTGCCAGCAGTGCAACCAAAGTACAATTATCGGGACTAGCCTGGGGGGAGCTGTTTTTT.

The CDR3 here is CASSQETGGSYEQYV. The CDR3 bases are TGTGCCAGCAGCCAAGAGACAGGAGGGAGCTACGAGCAGTACGTC. This chain links TRBV3-1 with TRBJ2-7; D is possibly TRBD1 or TRBD2 (6 bases each). V shed 0 bases and J shed 3 bases, with 12 bases lying between them. Looked up from germline, CDR1 is LGHDT and CDR2 is YNNKEL (reference sequence). CDR3 length: 15 amino acids.

This chain uses TRBV12-3 or TRBV12-4 with TRBJ2-1; 9 nucleotides line up with TRBD2. J was trimmed by 5 bases and V by 4 bases; bases with no gene match: 6. The CDR3 runs 15 residues. The CDR3 region is CASSWASGVDNEQFF. CDR3 bases: TGTGCCAGCAGTTGGGCTAGCGGGGTCGACAATGAGCAGTTCTTC.

The rearrangement uses TRBV12-3 or TRBV12-4 and TRBJ1-2; 8 bases line up with TRBD1. The CDR3 covers 16 residues. J lost 5 bases, V lost 6 bases, and 14 bases had no gene match. Here the CDR3 reads CASSSIKGGQVYGYTF. CDR3 nucleotide sequence: TGTGCCAGCAGCTCAATTAAGGGGGGACAGGTTTATGGCTACACCTTC.

In its sample, this clonotype was seen a few times. The chain couples TRBV5-5 to TRBJ2-7; 8 bases map to TRBD1. V was clipped by 2 bases and J by 6 bases; unmatched bases: 1. CDR3 length: 12 residues. Germline CDR1 is SGHKS and CDR2 is YYEKEE (reference sequence). The CDR3 protein is CASSFGTGEQYV. CDR3 coding DNA: TGTGCCAGCAGCTTTGGGACAGGCGAGCAGTACGTC.

The sample holds a few counts of this clonotype. The gene calls are TRBV4-1 and TRBJ2-3; D may be TRBD1 or TRBD2 (5 bases each). There are 17 residues in the CDR3. Germline values: CDR1 MGHRA, CDR2 YSYEKL. V lost 3 bases to trimming and J lost 4 bases, with 20 bases between them. The CDR3 nucleotides are TGCGCCAGCAGCCAGTCGCCTTTTGGGACCTATGCAGATACGCAGTATTTT. Protein product: CASSQSPFGTYADTQYF.

This clonotype was found many times. The V gene is TRBV7-3, the J gene TRBJ2-1; 12 positions agree with TRBD2. The germline V gene has CDR1 SGHTA and CDR2 FQGTGA. The V and J ends lost 5 bases and 5 bases, in that order; junction bases with no gene match: 4. The CDR3 loop spans 15 amino acids. The CDR3 DNA follows: TGTGCCAGCAGCCGACTAGCGGGGGCCCACAATGAGCAGTTCTTC. Amino acid sequence: CASSRLAGAHNEQFF.

The sample holds many counts of this clonotype. The V and J genes are TRBV18 and TRBJ2-1; 9 positions agree with TRBD2. V was clipped by 6 bases and J by 7 bases; unmatched bases: 1. The CDR3 is made up of 12 amino acids. Germline CDR1 is KGHSH and CDR2 is LQKENI. The CDR3 DNA reads as TGTGCCAGCTCCGGACTAGCGAATGAGCAGTTCTTC. This codes for CASSGLANEQFF.

This clonotype was detected a few times. The chain is built from TRBV20-1 and TRBJ2-3; 7 nucleotides line up with TRBD2. The CDR3 loop spans 16 amino acids. The J segment lost 2 bases and the V segment lost 5 bases, leaving 13 bases of the junction unmatched. Germline loops: CDR1 DFQATT, CDR2 SNEGSKA (reference sequence). The CDR3 DNA reads as TGCAGTGCTCCCCCGGGTAGCGGGTCCTACACAGATACGCAGTATTTT. This translates into CSAPPGSGSYTDTQYF.